The clone carrying this T cell receptor (beta chain) has a count of ten or more. Its antigen is not identified. This sample is drawn from a study of T-cell memory formation after mild COVID-19. Study results and limitations: For contracting clones, CD4+ ones sat mainly in CM and EM, CD8+ in EMRA. Memory cells collected pre-infection included some clones that later responded, suggesting cross-reactive memory joined.

TCRdb analysed the 5' RACE reads with MiXCR anew, one entry per CDR3 protein. The sample yields about 29,000 distinct CDR3 sequences, about 16% seen once. The V end was cut by 0 bases, the J end by 3 bases, with 7 bases between. The CDR3 consists of 13 residues. CDR1 is SGHRS and CDR2 is YFSETQ in the germline V gene. The chain uses TRBV5-1 and TRBJ2-7; D unresolved. What was sequenced was PBMCs or a T cell subset sorted from them (not recorded which). This receptor was obtained from an adult who had mild COVID-19 (a few samples of this study predate the infection). Cell type and time point are not known. The CDR3 loop reads CASSLGRLYEQYF. In DNA form, the CDR3 reads TGCGCCAGCAGCTTGGGACGTCTCTACGAGCAGTACTTC.